This T cell receptor (beta chain) was captured by sequencing in a study of identical twins (dated by TCRdb to between 2015 and 2016). Concerning the study at large: To test whether fetal clonotypes persist, the study used deep sequencing on TCR alpha and beta repertoires from monozygotic twins, unrelated adults of various ages, and cord blood. To rule out contamination, the twin experiments were replicated at different times with different library preparation protocols.

Every donor in the study was a healthy Caucasian. Three pairs of female monozygotic twins, all aged roughly 18 to 29 years, were included in the twin cohort. Peripheral blood mononuclear cells were the source from which RNA for the TCR libraries was isolated. The study at large found these results: Zero-insertion analyses could be partly confounded by invariant T cells such as MAIT and iNKT, though diverse VJ usage argued against such confounding for most clonotypes. Abundant cord blood beta clonotypes carried fewer insertions; young adult naive repertoires showed a weaker similar trend, while memory repertoires showed none. Compared with coincidental sharing between unrelated individuals, out-of-frame TCR alpha sequences shared between twins had an excess of sequences with low generation probability. In monozygotic twins, recombination models systematically underestimated out-of-frame TCR alpha sharing, but the models matched the sharing seen between unrelated individuals. Because the same donors could not be followed over many years, the conclusions depended on cross-sectional statistical analysis. A weaker excess of twin sharing was found in beta out-of-frame sequences because the signal-to-noise ratio was lowered by fewer shared sequences.

This clonotype has only a few counts. Its antigen specificity is not known. Qualities for individual bases were not recorded, and no much larger clone is one base off. The receptor library was made with 5' RACE. Sequencing took place on an Illumina HiSeq 2000. A universal primer binding site was added through template switching, and the final cDNA carried a unique molecular identifier so that TCR cDNA molecules could be counted accurately. Specific primers in the conserved constant-segment region were used to synthesize first-strand cDNA for the TCR alpha and beta chains. To control for contamination, every cDNA library was double barcoded, receiving both a SMART-Mk sample barcode and Illumina barcodes. TruSeq adapter sequences along with Illumina sample barcodes were introduced in two successive PCR steps. The Illumina HiSeq platform was used with custom primers to sequence TCR alpha and beta cDNA libraries. In the authors' own workflow: Unique molecular identifiers were extracted from raw reads with MiGEC, and CDR3 positions were determined with MiXCR. For each individual, recombination models were inferred using an EM algorithm with the repgenHMM and IGoR tools. The tcR package in R was used for shared clonotype analysis, with sharing normalized by the product of cloneset sizes. To study raw recombination without the effects of thymic and clonal selection, out-of-frame nonproductive sequences were analyzed. The public reads were quality trimmed at Q25 with fastp and then assembled into clones with MiXCR by TCRdb, keeping productive beta chains. For every CDR3 protein sequence, its rows merge into one entry that carries the most common genes and DNA. The authors' filters were not applied to this entry. Within this sample are about 700,000 distinct CDR3 sequences, with 8.6% of them counted one time only. Jointly, the top ten make up 0.75% to 1% of the sample.

Reading the germline V gene (reference sequence) gives CDR1 SEHNR and CDR2 FQNEAQ. The CDR3 holds 16 amino acids from the cysteine to the phenylalanine. Only CDR3 DNA remains: 48 bases, in frame from the first base. The germline V end is reduced by 5 bases and the J end by 10 bases; junction bases left unmatched: 14. The sample was also linked to a second study, of yellow fever vaccine responses in identical twins. As noted in the second study: According to the authors, the vaccine-induced T cell response in identical twins seemed to be partly convergent and partly specific to each individual. Focusing on identical twins, the study followed the T cell clones that responded to the vaccine, and did so with precision.

The chain employs TRBV7-9 and TRBJ2-1; 10 bases in between match TRBD2. Specimen: PBMCs. The receptor comes from a woman aged 18-29 years in good health. The bases read TGTGCCAGCAGCCATGCGCTAGCGGGAGTATTTCCGGAGCAGTTCTTC. The translation is CASSHALAGVFPEQFF.